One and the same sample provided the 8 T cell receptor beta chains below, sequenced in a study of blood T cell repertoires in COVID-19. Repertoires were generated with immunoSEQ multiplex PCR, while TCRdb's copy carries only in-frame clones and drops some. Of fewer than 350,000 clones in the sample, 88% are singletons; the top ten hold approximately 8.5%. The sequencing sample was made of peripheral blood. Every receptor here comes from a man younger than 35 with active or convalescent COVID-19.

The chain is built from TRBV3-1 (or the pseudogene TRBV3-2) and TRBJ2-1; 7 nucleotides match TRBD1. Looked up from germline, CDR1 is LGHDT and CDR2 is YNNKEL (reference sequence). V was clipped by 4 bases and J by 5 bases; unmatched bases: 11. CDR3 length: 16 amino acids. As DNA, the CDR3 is TGTGCCAGCAGCCTACGCTACAGGGGTGTAGACAATGAGCAGTTCTTC. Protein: CASSLRYRGVDNEQFF.

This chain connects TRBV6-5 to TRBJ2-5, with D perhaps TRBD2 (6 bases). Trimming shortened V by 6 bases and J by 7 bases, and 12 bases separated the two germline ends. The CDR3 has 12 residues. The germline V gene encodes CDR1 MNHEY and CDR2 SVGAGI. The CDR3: CASRPSAGTQYF. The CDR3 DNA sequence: TGTGCCAGCAGGCCCTCAGCGGGGACCCAGTACTTC.

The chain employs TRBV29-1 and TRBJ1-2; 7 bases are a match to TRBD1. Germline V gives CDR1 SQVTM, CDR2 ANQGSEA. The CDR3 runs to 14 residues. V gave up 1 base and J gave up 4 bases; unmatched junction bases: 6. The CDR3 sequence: CSVEGTGLGYGYTF. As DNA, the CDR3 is TGCAGCGTTGAAGGGACAGGCCTAGGCTATGGCTACACCTTC.

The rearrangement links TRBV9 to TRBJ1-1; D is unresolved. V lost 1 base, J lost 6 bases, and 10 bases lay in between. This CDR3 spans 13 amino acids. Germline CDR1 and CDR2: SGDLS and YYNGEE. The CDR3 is CASSVSGVAEAFF. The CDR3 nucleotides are TGTGCCAGCAGCGTATCAGGTGTCGCTGAAGCTTTCTTT.

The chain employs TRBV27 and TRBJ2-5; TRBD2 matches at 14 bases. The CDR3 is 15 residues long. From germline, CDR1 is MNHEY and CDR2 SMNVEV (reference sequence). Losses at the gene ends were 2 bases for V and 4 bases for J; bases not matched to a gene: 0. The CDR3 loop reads CASSLGLAGGETQYF. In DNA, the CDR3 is TGTGCCAGCAGTTTAGGACTAGCGGGGGGAGAGACCCAGTACTTC.

The CDR3 sequence is CASSPRGGSGTEAFF. The CDR3 bases are TGTGCCAGCAGCCCACGAGGGGGCTCGGGCACTGAAGCTTTCTTT. V usage is TRBV3-1 (or the pseudogene TRBV3-2) and J usage is TRBJ1-1; TRBD1 agrees at 7 bases. Germline loops: CDR1 LGHDT, CDR2 YNNKEL (reference sequence). This CDR3 is 15 amino acids long. The V segment lost 4 bases and the J segment 4 bases; nucleotides outside the gene matches: 9.

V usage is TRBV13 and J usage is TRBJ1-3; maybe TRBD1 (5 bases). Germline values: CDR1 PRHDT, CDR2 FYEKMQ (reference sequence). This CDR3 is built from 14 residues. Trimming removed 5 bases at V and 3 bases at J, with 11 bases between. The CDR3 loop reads CASSPRGVGNTIYF. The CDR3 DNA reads TGTGCCAGCAGCCCCCGGGGGGTTGGAAACACCATATATTTT. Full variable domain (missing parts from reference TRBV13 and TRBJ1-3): AAGVIQSPRHLIKEKRETATLKCYPIPRHDTVYWYQQGPGQDPQFLISFYEKMQSDKGSIPDRFSAQQFSDYHSELNMSSLELGDSALYFCASSPRGVGNTIYFGEGSWLTVV.

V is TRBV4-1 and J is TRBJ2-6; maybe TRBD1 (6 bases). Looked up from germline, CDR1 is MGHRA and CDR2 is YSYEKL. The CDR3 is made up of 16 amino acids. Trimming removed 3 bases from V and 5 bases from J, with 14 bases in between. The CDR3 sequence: CASSHLGQNWANVLTF. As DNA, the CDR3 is TGCGCCAGCAGCCACCTCGGACAGAATTGGGCCAACGTCCTGACTTTC.